The 3 T cell receptor beta chains listed next were all sequenced from one sample in a study of blood T cell repertoires in COVID-19. The table came from immunoSEQ multiplex PCR; TCRdb's copy has only in-frame clones and leaves some out. The profile shows 81,000 or so clones, 86% of them singletons. Sequenced: peripheral blood. These receptor sequences come from a man aged 45-60 years with active COVID-19.

The V and J genes are TRBV2 and TRBJ1-3, with 8 bases fitting TRBD1. Germline loops: CDR1 SNHLY, CDR2 FYNNEI. This CDR3 region has 15 residues. The trim removed 3 bases at V and 3 bases at J, leaving 4 bases unmatched. CDR3 in amino acids: CASSDSDRGGNTIYF. DNA of the CDR3: TGTGCCAGCAGTGACTCTGACAGGGGTGGAAACACCATATATTTT.

The rearrangement joins TRBV28 to TRBJ2-3; a weak D match, TRBD1 (5 bases). The CDR3 totals 16 residues. Germline V gene data show CDR1 as MDHEN and CDR2 as SYDVKM. The germline V and J ends were trimmed by 8 bases and 0 bases, with 18 bases remaining between them. CDR3 amino acids: CASHTQTVDSTDTQYF. The DNA for the CDR3 is TGTGCCAGCCATACCCAGACAGTTGATAGCACAGATACGCAGTATTTT.

The J gene is TRBJ2-3, the V gene TRBV2; D not resolved. The CDR3 is made up of 14 amino acids. The V end lost 7 bases, the J end lost 0 bases, and 11 bases lay between the germline ends. Germline V CDR1 and CDR2: SNHLY, FYNNEI. CDR3 protein: CASTLRLSTDTQYF. In DNA, the CDR3 is TGTGCCAGCACGCTGCGTCTGAGCACAGATACGCAGTATTTT.